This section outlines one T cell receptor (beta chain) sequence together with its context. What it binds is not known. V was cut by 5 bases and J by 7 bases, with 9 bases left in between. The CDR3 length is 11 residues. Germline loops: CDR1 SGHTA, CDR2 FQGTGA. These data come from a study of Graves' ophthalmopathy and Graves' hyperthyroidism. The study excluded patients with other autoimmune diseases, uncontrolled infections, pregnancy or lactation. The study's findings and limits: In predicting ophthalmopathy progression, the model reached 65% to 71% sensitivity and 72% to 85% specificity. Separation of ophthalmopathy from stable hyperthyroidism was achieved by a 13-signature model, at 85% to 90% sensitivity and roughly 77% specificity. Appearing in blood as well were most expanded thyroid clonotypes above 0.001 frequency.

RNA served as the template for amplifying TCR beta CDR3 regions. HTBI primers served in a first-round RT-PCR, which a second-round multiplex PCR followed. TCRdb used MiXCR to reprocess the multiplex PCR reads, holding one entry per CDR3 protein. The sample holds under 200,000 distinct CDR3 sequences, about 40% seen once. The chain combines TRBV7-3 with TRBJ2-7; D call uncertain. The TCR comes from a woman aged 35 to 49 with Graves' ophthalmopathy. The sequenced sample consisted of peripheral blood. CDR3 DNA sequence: TGTGCCAGCAGCGGACCATGTGAGCAGTACTTC. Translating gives CASSGPCEQYF.